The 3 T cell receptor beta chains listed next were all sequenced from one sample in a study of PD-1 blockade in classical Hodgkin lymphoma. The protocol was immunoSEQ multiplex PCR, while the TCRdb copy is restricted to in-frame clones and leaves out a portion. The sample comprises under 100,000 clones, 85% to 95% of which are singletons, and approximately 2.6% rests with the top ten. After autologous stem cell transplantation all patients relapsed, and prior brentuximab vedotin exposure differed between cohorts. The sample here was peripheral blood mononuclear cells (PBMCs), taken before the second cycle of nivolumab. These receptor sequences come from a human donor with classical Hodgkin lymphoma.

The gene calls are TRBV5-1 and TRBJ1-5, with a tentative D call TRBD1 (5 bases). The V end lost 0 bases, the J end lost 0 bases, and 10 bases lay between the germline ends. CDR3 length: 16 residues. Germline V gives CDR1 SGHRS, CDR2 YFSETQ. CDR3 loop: CASSLVAGLSNQPQHF. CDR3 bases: TGCGCCAGCAGCTTGGTCGCGGGGCTTAGCAATCAGCCCCAGCATTTT.

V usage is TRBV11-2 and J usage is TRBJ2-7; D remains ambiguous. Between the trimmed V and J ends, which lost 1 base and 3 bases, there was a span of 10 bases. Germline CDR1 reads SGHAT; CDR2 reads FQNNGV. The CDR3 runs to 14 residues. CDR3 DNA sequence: TGTGCCAGCAGCTTAGGGATTTCGGGCTACGAGCAGTACTTC. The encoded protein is CASSLGISGYEQYF. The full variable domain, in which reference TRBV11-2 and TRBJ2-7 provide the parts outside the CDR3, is EAGVAQSPRYKIIEKRQSVAFWCNPISGHATLYWYQQILGQGPKLLIQFQNNGVVDDSQLPKDRFSAERLKGVDSTLKIQPAKLEDSAVYLCASSLGISGYEQYFGPGTRLTVT.

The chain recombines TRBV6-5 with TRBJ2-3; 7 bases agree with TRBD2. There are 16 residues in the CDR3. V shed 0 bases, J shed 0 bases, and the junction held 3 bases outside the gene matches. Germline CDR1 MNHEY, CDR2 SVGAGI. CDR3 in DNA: TGTGCCAGCAGTTACTCGGGGACTACAAGCACAGATACGCAGTATTTT. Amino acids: CASSYSGTTSTDTQYF.